This passage covers 8 T cell receptor beta chains from one sample sequenced in a study of blood T cells in healthy people across ages. A second PCR of 7 to 11 cycles used a sample-barcoded 5' primer and a J-beta primer mix. MiXCR, run by TCRdb on the 5' RACE reads, gives a single entry per CDR3 protein. The data show some 700,000 distinct CDR3 sequences, with more than 40% seen just once and 20% to 25% held by the top ten. Sequenced: blood. The receptors shown here come from a woman aged 55-75 years in good health.

The chain uses TRBV9 and TRBJ2-2, with D perhaps assigned TRBD1 or TRBD2 (6 bases each). This CDR3 is built from 11 residues. V was trimmed by 6 bases and J by 9 bases, leaving 9 bases between them. In germline, CDR1 is SGDLS, CDR2 YYNGEE. In nucleotides, the CDR3 is TGTGCCAGCACCCGGGGGCGGGAGCTGTTTTTT. It is translated as CASTRGRELFF.

The chain links TRBV4-3 to TRBJ2-1, with 7 positions matching TRBD2. CDR3 size: 14 residues. Germline V lookup: CDR1 LGHNA, CDR2 YSLEER. V lost 8 bases to trimming and J lost 8 bases; unmatched junction nucleotides: 12. As DNA, the CDR3 is TGCGCCAGCCAACTGGACGGGAGGCAAGATGAGCAGTTCTTC. It codes for CASQLDGRQDEQFF.

This clonotype was seen many times. The chain couples TRBV7-2 to TRBJ2-5; TRBD2 aligns across 7 bases. In germline, CDR1 is SGHTA, CDR2 FQGNSA. The ends lost 0 bases at V and 5 bases at J; junction bases unmatched: 6. The CDR3 loop spans 15 amino acids. The CDR3 region is CASSLALAVVETQYF. CDR3 coding DNA: TGTGCCAGCAGCTTAGCGCTAGCGGTAGTGGAGACCCAGTACTTC.

The chain couples TRBV4-3 to TRBJ2-1, with 7 nucleotides matching TRBD1. J lost 0 bases, V lost 2 bases, and 4 bases had no gene match. Germline CDR1 LGHNA, CDR2 YSLEER. The CDR3 extends over 16 amino acids. In DNA form, the CDR3 reads TGCGCCAGCAGCCAAAGAACAGGGGACTCCTACAATGAGCAGTTCTTC. Protein: CASSQRTGDSYNEQFF.

The chain employs TRBV2 and TRBJ2-3; D gene uncertain. CDR1 SNHLY and CDR2 FYNNEI come from the germline V gene. There are 13 residues in the CDR3. The germline V and J ends were trimmed by 2 bases and 4 bases, with 7 bases remaining between them. CDR3 coding DNA: TGTGCCAGCAGTGAACTGGGGTCAGATACGCAGTATTTT. Translation gives CASSELGSDTQYF.

The gene calls are TRBV4-2 and TRBJ1-1, with TRBD1 identical over 10 bases. The CDR3 runs to 17 residues. V trimming: 1 base; J trimming: 2 bases; junction bases outside the gene matches: 7. Germline V gene lookup returns CDR1 LGHNA and CDR2 YNFKEQ. CDR3 sequence reads: CASSQGAGTGDNTEAFF. CDR3 DNA: TGTGCCAGCAGCCAAGGAGCAGGGACAGGGGATAACACTGAAGCTTTCTTT.

This clonotype came up a few times. The J gene is TRBJ2-7, the V gene TRBV5-1; D possibly uses TRBD1 or TRBD2 (5 bases each). The CDR3 is 13 amino acids. With 5 bases removed from V and 6 bases from J, the gap between germline ends came to 15 bases. Germline V lookup: CDR1 SGHRS, CDR2 YFSETQ. Here the CDR3 reads CASRLEGNGEQYF. In nucleotides, the CDR3 is TGCGCCAGCAGACTCGAGGGGAATGGCGAGCAGTACTTC. Using reference TRBV5-1 and TRBJ2-7 for the parts outside the CDR3, the full variable domain is KAGVTQTPRYLIKTRGQQVTLSCSPISGHRSVSWYQQTPGQGLQFLFEYFSETQRNKGNFPGRFSGRQFSNSRSEMNVSTLELGDSALYLCASRLEGNGEQYFGPGTRLTVT.

The table lists this clonotype with many counts. This chain links TRBV28 with TRBJ2-7; the D is unclear. The V end was cut by 7 bases, the J end by 2 bases, with 12 bases between. Germline V gives CDR1 MDHEN, CDR2 SYDVKM. The CDR3 is made up of 13 amino acids. This chain's CDR3 is CASKDSQTYEQYF. The DNA for the CDR3 is TGTGCCAGCAAAGACTCCCAAACCTACGAGCAGTACTTC.